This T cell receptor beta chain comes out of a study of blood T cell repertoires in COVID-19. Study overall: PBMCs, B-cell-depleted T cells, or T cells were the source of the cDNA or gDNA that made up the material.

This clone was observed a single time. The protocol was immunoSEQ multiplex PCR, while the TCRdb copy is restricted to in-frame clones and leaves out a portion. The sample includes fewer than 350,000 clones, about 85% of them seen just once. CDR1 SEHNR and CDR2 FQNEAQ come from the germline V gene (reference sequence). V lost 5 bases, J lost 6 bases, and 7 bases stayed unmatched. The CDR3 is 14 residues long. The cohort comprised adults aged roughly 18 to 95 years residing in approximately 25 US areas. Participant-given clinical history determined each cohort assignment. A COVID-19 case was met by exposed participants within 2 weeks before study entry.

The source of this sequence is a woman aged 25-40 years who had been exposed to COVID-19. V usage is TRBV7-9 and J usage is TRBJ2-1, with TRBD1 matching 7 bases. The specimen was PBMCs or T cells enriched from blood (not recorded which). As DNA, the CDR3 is TGTGCCAGCAGCCCCCACCACAGGGGCAATGAGCAGTTCTTC. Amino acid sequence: CASSPHHRGNEQFF.